The sequence of this TCR beta chain was determined in a study of T-cell reconstitution after alpha-beta-depleted transplantation in children (TCRdb year 2016). In the study overall: Using TCR repertoire profiling, the study quantitatively followed how T-cell immune reconstitution unfolded in children after TCRalphabeta/CD19-depleted allogeneic hematopoietic cell transplantation.

Library creation used PCR. Data came from an Illumina HiSeq 2500. To normalize quantification of the TCRbeta repertoire, the TCR libraries were built with molecular barcoding that relied on unique molecular identifiers. TCRdb trimmed public reads at Q25 via fastp, called clones via MiXCR and kept in-frame beta chains. Records with the same CDR3 protein are collapsed into one entry carrying the most frequent genes and DNA. Here the sample has about 340,000 distinct CDR3 sequences; around a tenth occur a single time. Around 2.3% of the sample is in the top ten clones. Including the terminal cysteine and phenylalanine, the CDR3 comprises 13 residues. Only the CDR3 part of the read is kept: 39 bases, read in frame from the first base. CDR1 is given as MGHRA and CDR2 as YSYEKL, both from the germline V gene. The V end loses 3 bases and the J end loses 4 bases, and a stretch of 10 bases separates them. In regard to this clonotype: Its antigen is currently not known. No base qualities exist here, and no much larger clone lies one base off it.

The sequence derives from a human donor who donated a stem cell graft to a child with acute lymphoblastic leukemia. Here the chain combines TRBV4-1 and TRBJ2-7, with the D gene not clear enough to name. This specimen was PBMCs from the stem cell graft donor, taken from the stem cell graft. Read as DNA, the sequence is TGCGCCAGCAGCCAGTTCAATGGGTACGAGCAGTACTTC. Its protein is CASSQFNGYEQYF.